The sequence of this T cell receptor beta chain was determined in a study of T cell repertoires in cytomegalovirus infection. Across the study: Public signatures in TCR beta pointed to CMV infection and matching HLA type.

TCRdb re-called the reads through MiXCR, storing one row per CDR3 protein. The table records under 350,000 distinct CDR3 sequences, roughly a tenth of them present only once. As to this clonotype: What it recognizes is unknown.

Whole-study findings and limits: HLA-C-restricted, CMV-specific TCR beta clonotypes were dominant ex vivo.

The CDR3 has 14 residues. Germline CDR1 is MNHEY and CDR2 is SVGAGI. V was pared by 8 bases and J by 0 bases, with 11 bases between. The chain has TRBV6-5 and TRBJ1-3; a possible D gene is TRBD1 (5 bases). The clonotype comes from a human donor in good health (CMV status not recorded). Some clones in this sample may be carry-over from other donors' samples. Sequenced: PBMCs. CDR3 DNA sequence: TGTGCCAGCTCCCGCGGGGGCTCTGGAAACACCATATATTTT. Its protein is CASSRGGSGNTIYF.